One sample yielded the 14 T cell receptor beta chains listed below, sequenced in a study of T cells after yellow fever vaccination. MiXCR was run by TCRdb on the 5' RACE reads, yielding one entry per CDR3 protein. This table has 100,000 to 150,000 distinct CDR3 sequences, 6% to 8% appearing once. Sequencing was performed on CD4+ T cells sorted from PBMCs, taken about 10 days after the first yellow fever vaccination. These receptors came from a man between 18 and 35 years old who received the YFV17D yellow fever vaccine.

Ten or more counts support this clonotype. V is TRBV12-3 or TRBV12-4 and J is TRBJ2-2, with a weak D call TRBD2 (5 bases). This CDR3 is built from 17 residues. V was clipped by 0 bases and J by 0 bases, with 11 bases between them. CDR3 sequence (DNA): TGTGCCAGCAGTTTAGCAGGAGGTCACTCGAACACCGGGGAGCTGTTTTTT. This codes for CASSLAGGHSNTGELFF.

At least ten counts were recorded for this clonotype. The V call is TRBV11-3, the J call TRBJ2-1; D might be TRBD1 or TRBD2, each matching 5 bases. The germline gives CDR1 SGHNT, CDR2 YENEEA. V gave up 2 bases and J gave up 5 bases, with 10 bases separating them. The CDR3 has 14 residues. The chain's CDR3 is CASSLRGVNNEQFF. CDR3 DNA: TGTGCCAGCAGCTTAAGAGGGGTAAACAATGAGCAGTTCTTC.

This clonotype was recorded at least ten times. This rearrangement joins TRBV6-2 or TRBV6-3 to TRBJ1-5; TRBD1 matches at 11 bases. Germline V gene lookup returns CDR1 MNHEY and CDR2 SVGEGT. The CDR3 is made up of 15 amino acids. The junction had 2 bases not matched to a gene; V was cut back by 0 bases and J by 7 bases. The CDR3 spells CASSYSWTGGQPQHF. CDR3 DNA sequence: TGTGCCAGCAGTTACTCCTGGACAGGGGGCCAGCCCCAGCATTTT.

This clonotype was detected many times. V is TRBV5-4 and J is TRBJ1-2; TRBD1 might be the D (5 bases). This CDR3 comprises 13 residues. From germline, CDR1 is SGHNT and CDR2 YYREEE (reference sequence). V lost 0 bases and J 6 bases, leaving 9 bases between the germline ends. The DNA for the CDR3 is TGTGCCAGCAGCTTGGGCAGGGAGGATGGCTACACCTTC. Encoded protein: CASSLGREDGYTF.

The chain combines TRBV18 with TRBJ1-6, with TRBD1 matching over 7 bases. V gave up 3 bases and J gave up 6 bases; unmatched junction bases: 14. The CDR3 spans 18 residues. Germline V gene sequence: CDR1 KGHSH, CDR2 LQKENI. CDR3: CASSPRSQGEVGNSPLHF. The CDR3 region has the DNA TGTGCCAGCTCACCCAGATCTCAGGGGGAGGTTGGTAATTCACCCCTCCACTTT.

CDR3 protein: CASSPPPQGNTIYF. The CDR3 bases are TGTGCCAGCTCACCGCCACCACAGGGAAACACCATATATTTT. The chain combines TRBV18 with TRBJ1-3, with D unclear. CDR3 size: 14 residues. Deletions cut 3 bases from V and 4 bases from J, with 10 bases between. The germline V gene has CDR1 KGHSH and CDR2 LQKENI.

This clonotype occurred many times. CDR3 residues: CSAPTGFDGYTF. The CDR3 DNA is TGCAGTGCTCCGACAGGTTTCGATGGCTACACCTTC. The chain couples TRBV20-1 to TRBJ1-2; D possibly corresponds to TRBD1 (6 bases). Per the germline V gene, CDR1 is DFQATT and CDR2 is SNEGSKA (reference sequence). V lost 5 bases and J 6 bases, leaving 13 bases between the germline ends. The CDR3 has 12 amino acids.

In this sample, this clonotype turned up many times. This chain connects TRBV12-3 or TRBV12-4 to TRBJ2-3; D is tentatively TRBD1 or TRBD2 (5 bases each). The CDR3 runs 14 residues. V was trimmed by 0 bases and J by 3 bases, leaving 7 bases between them. CDR3 protein: CASSLAGETDTQYF. The CDR3, as DNA: TGTGCCAGCAGTTTAGCAGGGGAGACAGATACGCAGTATTTT.

This clonotype was recorded at least ten times. The CDR3 reads CASSPIWGRYSEAFF. CDR3 nucleotide sequence: TGTGCCAGCAGTCCTATTTGGGGACGCTACTCTGAAGCTTTCTTT. The chain has TRBV6-2 or TRBV6-3 and TRBJ1-1; a weak D match, TRBD1 (5 bases). The V gene's germline CDR1 is MNHEY and CDR2 SVGEGT. The V end was cut by 5 bases, the J end by 6 bases, with 19 bases between. The CDR3 length is 15 residues.

This clonotype was counted a few times. V usage is TRBV7-2 and J usage is TRBJ2-3, with TRBD2 identical over 8 bases. CDR1 is SGHTA and CDR2 is FQGNSA in the germline V gene. J lost 4 bases, V lost 6 bases, and 9 bases had no gene match. The CDR3 loop spans 15 amino acids. The CDR3 reads CASRRPGLVADTQYF. The CDR3 bases are TGTGCCAGCAGACGACCGGGACTAGTGGCAGATACGCAGTATTTT.

This clonotype was found many times. The rearrangement links TRBV6-2 or TRBV6-3 to TRBJ2-7, with 7 nucleotides matching TRBD2. V gave up 7 bases and J gave up 3 bases; unmatched junction bases: 6. From germline, CDR1 is MNHEY and CDR2 SVGEGT. This CDR3 spans 13 amino acids. CDR3 sequence: CASKREENYEQYV. DNA for the CDR3: TGTGCCAGCAAACGGGAGGAAAACTACGAGCAGTACGTC.

This clonotype came up many times. The gene calls are TRBV5-6 and TRBJ2-3; unclear D gene. The CDR3 totals 14 residues. Between the trimmed V and J ends, which lost 3 bases and 0 bases, there was a span of 8 bases. Looked up from germline, CDR1 is SGHDT and CDR2 is YYEEEE. The CDR3 nucleotides are TGTGCCAGCAGCTCAATCGCAAGCACAGATACGCAGTATTTT. Translating gives CASSSIASTDTQYF.

This clonotype was observed at least ten times. This chain uses TRBV9 with TRBJ2-1, with D tentatively TRBD1 (6 bases). Germline CDR1 is SGDLS and CDR2 is YYNGEE. Trimming shortened V by 4 bases and J by 6 bases, and 14 bases separated the two germline ends. The CDR3 covers 14 residues. CDR3 in DNA: TGTGCCAGCAGCCCTTTGGGGGCCTTCAATGAGCAGTTCTTC. Protein: CASSPLGAFNEQFF.

This clonotype was observed many times. The genes are TRBV7-2 and TRBJ1-1; no clear D. The V gene lost 1 base and the J gene lost 4 bases, with 7 bases spanning the gap. Germline CDR1 and CDR2: SGHTA and FQGNSA. This CDR3 contains 13 residues. CDR3 residues: CASSLEQATEAFF. The CDR3 nucleotides read TGTGCCAGCAGCTTAGAGCAGGCCACTGAAGCTTTCTTT.